Below are 21 T cell receptor beta chains sequenced from a single sample in a study of T cell clonality in common variable immunodeficiency (dated by TCRdb to about 2015). Their target antigens are unknown. Beyond this particular receptor, the publication reports: CVID TCRbeta sequences reportedly showed fewer deletions and N-nucleotide insertions and lacked highly modified clones with 13 or more V deletions.

Library preparation employed the immunoSEQ multiplex PCR assay. Not all clones reach the TCRdb copy of this immuneACCESS table, which keeps in-frame sequences only. Checked studies attribute under half of the gap to unresolved V genes and leave the rest unexplained. This sample contains 25,000 or so clones, none of which is a singleton. About 9.1% of the sample goes to the ten largest clones. Sequenced: peripheral blood mononuclear cells. Receptor source: a human donor with common variable immunodeficiency.

This clone turned up a few times. The CDR3 end falls 3 residues outside the read, so it is completed with the germline J gene. V is TRBV7-9 and J is TRBJ2-2; 7 positions agree with TRBD2. With 6 bases clipped from V and 4 bases from J, the junction kept 5 bases outside the gene matches. CDR3 length equals 14 residues. In germline, CDR1 is SEHNR, CDR2 FQNEAQ (reference sequence). CDR3 DNA (partial): TGTGCCAGCAGAGAAACGGGGGGCACCGGGGAG. This sequence encodes CASRETGGTGE. The full-length CDR3 reads as CASRETGGTGELFF.

Comments on this clone: The read stops 3 residues short of the end of the CDR3; the missing end is completed from the germline J gene. The sample carries other DNA sequences with the same CDR3. The genes are TRBV18 and TRBJ2-7, with TRBD1 matching 7 bases. The V and J ends lost 6 bases and 2 bases, in that order; junction bases with no gene match: 7. The CDR3 is 14 residues long. Germline CDR1 and CDR2: KGHSH and LQKENI. The CDR3 reads CASSPPDRAYEQYF. CDR3 DNA, as far as it was read: TGTGCCAGCTCCCCCCCCGACAGGGCCTACGAG.

About this clone itself: The CDR3 extends 3 residues past the end of the read, so its final part is completed from the germline J gene. This sequence joins TRBV19 and TRBJ1-1, with 10 bases that match TRBD1. J lost 0 bases, V lost 8 bases, and 9 bases had no gene match. This CDR3 comprises 16 residues. The germline gives CDR1 LNHDA, CDR2 SQIVND (reference sequence). The CDR3 loop is CASGDDRGHLNTEAFF. The sequenced part of the CDR3 DNA is TGTGCCAGTGGGGACGACAGGGGGCATCTGAACACTGAA.

This clone was seen repeatedly, ten times or more. Read coverage stops 3 residues before the CDR3 terminus; the germline J gene supplies the remainder. V and J are TRBV2 and TRBJ2-7, with 7 bases matching TRBD2. CDR3 length equals 12 residues. J was trimmed by 3 bases and V by 4 bases; bases with no gene match: 0. The germline V gene has CDR1 SNHLY and CDR2 FYNNEI. The DNA read from the CDR3 is TGTGCCAGCAGTGGGACTAGCTACGAG. Translation: CASSGTSYE. The complete CDR3 protein is CASSGTSYEQYF.

A word on this clone: The sequenced fragment ends 3 residues before the CDR3 boundary, so the rest is inferred from the germline J gene. The chain employs TRBV19 and TRBJ1-1; D is perhaps TRBD1 (5 bases). The CDR3 length is 12 residues. V was cut by 4 bases and J by 6 bases, with 9 bases left in between. The germline V gene encodes CDR1 LNHDA and CDR2 SQIVND (reference sequence). The CDR3 sequence: CASSTRTSEAFF. The CDR3 bases that were read are TGTGCCAGTAGTACCCGGACATCTGAA.

In its sample, this clone was seen a few times. The junction shows a germline mismatch at one end, possibly a read error. The read terminates 3 residues before the CDR3 end, so the remaining end is supplied by the germline J gene. The chain is built from TRBV7-7 and TRBJ2-1; a weak D match, TRBD2 (5 bases). This CDR3 is built from 13 residues. Germline V CDR1 and CDR2: SSHAT, FNYEAQ (reference sequence). The part of the CDR3 DNA that was read is TGTGCTAGCAGCTTCCGGGGTGGGAATGAG. Amino acids: CASSFRGGNE. The full CDR3 reads CASSFRGGNEQFF.

The table lists this clone with a few counts. The read ends 3 residues shy of where the CDR3 ends; the end is completed using the germline J gene. The chain recombines TRBV13 with TRBJ1-1; a possible D gene is TRBD1 (6 bases). Germline lookup yields CDR1 PRHDT and CDR2 FYEKMQ (reference sequence). CDR3 length equals 14 residues. Deletions cut 8 bases from V and 3 bases from J, with 16 bases between. The sequenced CDR3 bases are TGTGCCAGCGGGGATAGGACAGACGACACTGAA. Translating gives CASGDRTDDTE. The entire CDR3 protein is CASGDRTDDTEAFF.

Concerning this clone: The CDR3 end is not reached by the read, which stops 3 residues before it; the germline J gene fills it in. The chain combines TRBV19 with TRBJ1-2, with 9 bases that match TRBD1. The germline gives CDR1 LNHDA, CDR2 SQIVND (reference sequence). This CDR3 is built from 15 residues. The trim removed 5 bases at V and 0 bases at J, leaving 4 bases unmatched. The CDR3 region is CASSPRQGANYGYTF. The sequenced part of the CDR3 DNA is TGTGCCAGTAGTCCAAGACAGGGGGCTAACTATGGC.

This clone was detected a few times. The read finishes 3 residues shy of the CDR3 end, and the germline J gene is used to complete it. The chain carries TRBV5-1 and TRBJ2-7; D is perhaps TRBD2 (6 bases). The germline V gene encodes CDR1 SGHRS and CDR2 YFSETQ. The CDR3 totals 14 residues. V was shortened by 0 bases and J by 3 bases, with 10 bases between the two germline ends. CDR3 sequence: CASSLEAGFYEQYF. Partial CDR3 DNA: TGCGCCAGCAGCTTGGAAGCGGGTTTCTACGAG.

A note on this clone: The CDR3 extends 3 residues past the end of the read, so its final part is completed from the germline J gene. V is TRBV20-1 and J is TRBJ1-1, with TRBD1 matching over 7 bases. Trimming removed 2 bases from V and 3 bases from J; junction bases left unmatched: 0. Germline V gene lookup returns CDR1 DFQATT and CDR2 SNEGSKA (reference sequence). CDR3 size: 12 residues. The DNA read from the CDR3 is TGCAGTGCTAGACAGGGGGACACTGAA. This sequence encodes CSARQGDTE. The CDR3 in full is CSARQGDTEAFF.

As concerns this clone: The junction shows a germline mismatch at one end, possibly a read error. The CDR3 end lies 3 residues beyond the end of the read and is filled in from the germline J gene. The rearrangement uses TRBV7-2 and TRBJ1-5, with TRBD1 as a possible D gene (6 bases). Germline CDR1 is SGHTA and CDR2 is FQGNSA. The CDR3 runs to 15 residues. The CDR3 is CASSPQGLGKQPQHF. The part of the CDR3 DNA that was read is TGTGCCAGCAGCCCACAGGGTCTAGGCAAGCAGCCC.

This clone has at least ten counts. The read terminates 3 residues before the CDR3 end, so the remaining end is supplied by the germline J gene. The chain employs TRBV5-1 and TRBJ2-7; TRBD1 agrees at 7 bases. This CDR3 is built from 15 residues. Germline V CDR1 and CDR2: SGHRS, YFSETQ. V shed 1 base, J shed 3 bases, and the junction held 7 bases outside the gene matches. The DNA read from the CDR3 is TGCGCCAGCAGCTTGCTTGGGACAGCGAGCTACGAG. It is translated as CASSLLGTASYE. The full-length CDR3 reads as CASSLLGTASYEQYF.

The sequenced part of the CDR3 DNA is TGTGCCTGGAGTGTGAAAAGGGCTAGCAATCAGCCC. Protein: CAWSVKRASNQP. The whole CDR3 protein is CAWSVKRASNQPQHF. The chain uses TRBV30 and TRBJ1-5; D uncertain. The sequence runs out 3 residues before the end of the CDR3; the remainder is reconstructed from the germline J gene. The CDR3 is made up of 15 amino acids. In germline, CDR1 is GTSNPN, CDR2 SVGIG (reference sequence). V lost 0 bases, J lost 0 bases, and 9 bases lay in between. Full variable domain (rest looked up from reference TRBV30 and TRBJ1-5): SQTIHQWPATLVQPVGSPLSLECTVEGTSNPNLYWYRQAAGRGLQLLFYSVGIGQISSEVPQNLSASRPQDRQFILSSKKLLLSDSGFYLCAWSVKRASNQPQHFGDGTRLSIL.

This clone occurred a few times. Incomplete CDR3 DNA: TGTGCCAGCAGCTTCGAACAGGGGGGTTCACCC. It encodes CASSFEQGGSP. The entire CDR3 reads CASSFEQGGSPLHF. The V and J genes are TRBV7-9 and TRBJ1-6; 8 bases line up with TRBD1. The CDR3 extends 3 residues past the end of the read, so its final part is completed from the germline J gene. Germline-derived CDR1 and CDR2 are SEHNR and FQNEAQ (reference sequence). After removal of 3 bases from V and 9 bases from J, the junction contained 4 bases not matched to a gene. This CDR3 has 14 residues.

As concerns this clone: The DNA ends 3 residues before the CDR3 does, and the rest of the CDR3 is filled in from the germline J gene. The chain is built from TRBV7-3 and TRBJ2-2; 10 bases line up with TRBD1. Trimming at V came to 0 bases and at J to 10 bases, leaving 5 bases not matched to a gene. The CDR3 contains 15 residues. Germline CDR1 reads SGHTA; CDR2 reads FQGTGA. CDR3 DNA (partial): TGTGCCAGCAGCTTAACGGACAGGGGGGGAGAGGAG. Translating it yields CASSLTDRGGEE. The full CDR3 sequence reads CASSLTDRGGEELFF. Together with reference TRBV7-3 and TRBJ2-2, the CDR3 gives the full variable domain: GAGVSQTPSNKVTEKGKYVELRCDPISGHTALYWYRQSLGQGPEFLIYFQGTGAADDSGLPNDRFFAVRPEGSVSTLKIQRTERGDSAVYLCASSLTDRGGEELFFGEGSRLTVL.

There are many counts of this clone. Read sequence stops 3 residues before the CDR3 end, and the germline J gene provides the missing end. The rearrangement uses TRBV18 and TRBJ1-4; D possibly corresponds to TRBD1 (6 bases). The V end was cut by 3 bases, the J end by 5 bases, with 13 bases between. The CDR3 consists of 15 residues. Germline V gene data show CDR1 as KGHSH and CDR2 as LQKENI. The CDR3 bases that were read are TGTGCCAGCTCACCTTTCGGACAGAGGAATGAAAAA. This sequence encodes CASSPFGQRNEK. The whole CDR3 sequence reads CASSPFGQRNEKLFF.

At least ten counts were recorded for this clone. Coverage ceases 3 residues before the CDR3 finishes, and the germline J gene fills in the end. The chain is built from TRBV19 and TRBJ2-1; 8 positions match TRBD2. The ends lost 5 bases at V and 6 bases at J; junction bases unmatched: 21. CDR1 and CDR2 (germline): LNHDA, SQIVND (reference sequence). The CDR3 contains 19 residues. The CDR3 sequence is CASSPLGPGLVNAGNEQFF. CDR3 bases read: TGTGCCAGTAGTCCATTGGGTCCGGGACTAGTTAACGCTGGCAATGAG.

Ten or more counts support this clone. From the germline J gene comes the end of the CDR3, since the read stops 3 residues before it. V gene TRBV11-2 combines with J gene TRBJ2-1; 8 nucleotides match TRBD2. This CDR3 has 14 amino acids. CDR1 and CDR2 (germline): SGHAT, FQNNGV. The V and J ends lost 4 bases and 8 bases, in that order; junction bases with no gene match: 7. The sequenced CDR3 bases are TGTGCCAGCAGCTCCACTAGCGGCATGGATGAG. This codes for CASSSTSGMDE. From start to end, the CDR3 is CASSSTSGMDEQFF.

A remark on this clone: The read ends 3 residues early relative to the CDR3; the germline J gene fills the gap. V gene TRBV7-3 combines with J gene TRBJ1-2; D perhaps matches TRBD1 (5 bases). CDR1 is SGHTA, CDR2 FQGTGA, per germline. The CDR3 extends over 13 amino acids. Trimming stripped 4 bases from V and 6 bases from J, with 12 bases between. The sequenced part of the CDR3 DNA is TGTGCCAGCAGCTCAGGGCCGCGACATGGC. This encodes CASSSGPRHG. The full CDR3 is CASSSGPRHGYTF.

This clone showed up just a few times. Coverage ceases 3 residues before the CDR3 finishes, and the germline J gene fills in the end. The chain is built from TRBV5-1 and TRBJ1-1, with TRBD1 matching 8 bases. J was trimmed by 1 base and V by 1 base; bases with no gene match: 0. This CDR3 is built from 14 residues. Germline loops: CDR1 SGHRS, CDR2 YFSETQ. The CDR3 spells CASSLTGGNTEAFF. The part of the CDR3 DNA that was read is TGCGCCAGCAGCTTGACAGGGGGGAACACTGAA.

Worth noting for this clone: The observed sequence ends 3 residues before the CDR3 terminus, with the missing tail filled in from the germline J gene. The chain combines TRBV7-9 with TRBJ1-3, with D uncertain. The CDR3 is made up of 12 amino acids. The V end lost 4 bases, the J end lost 4 bases, and 5 bases lay between the germline ends. CDR1 SEHNR and CDR2 FQNEAQ come from the germline V gene (reference sequence). Here the CDR3 reads CASSSLGNTIYF. The sequenced CDR3 bases are TGTGCCAGCAGCTCACTAGGAAACACC.